The source of this TCR beta chain is a study of regulatory T cells in long-lasting Graves disease. Findings and limits, study-wide: TRBV28, TRBJ1-2 and TRBJ2-5 were favored in persistent disease.

Time point in this sample: persistent/refractory GD, antithyroid drugs over 5 years with positive TRAb. PBMC-derived RNA was used for the TCR library. One endocrinology department in Xi'an, China, was where patients came from. The ends were cut back, 4 bases at V and 4 bases at J, with 13 bases in the middle. This CDR3 has 14 amino acids. Germline V CDR1 and CDR2: SGHAT, FQNNGV. Assembly of TCR beta libraries relied on iRepertoire HTBI primers together with Arm-PCR of CDR3 regions. Original data processing: Looking across samples, the authors found under 75 TRBV and 15 or so TRBJ segments. TCRdb reanalysed the multiplex PCR reads using MiXCR and keeps one entry per CDR3 protein. What appears here as the V and J calls and clone size reflects TCRdb's work, not the paper's. The sample shows over 650,000 distinct CDR3 sequences, around 30% of them seen only once. To note about this clonotype: Its specificity is unknown.

The sequencing here drew on peripheral blood mononuclear cells (PBMCs), taken when the disease was refractory, from a patient treated with antithyroid drugs. The clonotype comes from a female donor with Graves disease. The chain carries TRBV11-2 and TRBJ1-1, with a weak D call TRBD1 (5 bases). CDR3 nucleotide sequence: TGTGCCAGCAGCTCGAGAGGGCAGGGCACTGAAGCTTTCTTT. Its translation: CASSSRGQGTEAFF. Full variable domain (remainder filled in from reference TRBV11-2 and TRBJ1-1): EAGVAQSPRYKIIEKRQSVAFWCNPISGHATLYWYQQILGQGPKLLIQFQNNGVVDDSQLPKDRFSAERLKGVDSTLKIQPAKLEDSAVYLCASSSRGQGTEAFFGQGTRLTVV.